The entry that follows covers one T cell receptor beta chain sequence. This clone was found a few times. No antigen is known for it. One base away there is no much larger clone; base qualities are not given. The donors were healthy, HIV-negative adults who had no recently reported acute infections or vaccinations. Every donor was a Caucasian adult living in Nashville, Tennessee, USA. The CD8 memory samples were a combination of magnetically selected CD45RO+ cells and CCR7-negative CD45RA+ effector memory (TemRA) cells. Blood was obtained by leukapheresis, after which PBMCs were separated by Ficoll-Histopaque density gradient centrifugation and cryopreserved in liquid nitrogen vapor phase. Purity and quantity of every magnetically sorted T cell population were checked by analytical flow cytometry. Genomic DNA was isolated from every sorted fraction and measured by UV absorbance on a Nanodrop 2000c.

This record comes from a study of shared clonotypes between healthy human individuals (dated by TCRdb to about 2020). Background on the whole study: The cohort included three men and a couple of women between 18 and 49 years of age. Different laboratories and diverse techniques were used to prepare libraries and sequence TCR repertoires, to increase sequencing depth and limit assay-specific biases. Between about 0.9 and 10 billion PBMCs per donor were obtained by leukapheresis. For each donor, CD4 naive and CD4 memory were each given three plates, CD8 naive was given two plates, and CD8 memory was given one plate. The study deeply sequenced blood TCR repertoires of several healthy adults to estimate repertoire size and the extent of clonotype sharing between individuals. Here is what the overall study found, with its caveats: The genetic and exposure-history diversity represented was limited by the small number of donors. Based on pairwise subsampling, the degree of clonotype sharing among donors was expected to be affected by sequencing depth. Across several donors, about 4.5% of naive CD4, approximately 3.6% of naive CD8, 2.3% of memory CD4, and about 0.44% of memory CD8 clonotypes were shared. Naive subsets generally had larger estimated clonotype richness than memory subsets did. Compared with non-shared clonotypes, the clonotypes found in all four sorted-subset donors had higher generation probabilities. Sampling was restricted to blood, and TCR repertoires in tissue are likely to differ from TCR repertoires in blood. Rarefaction of sorted-subset datasets indicated incomplete sequencing despite the large sequencing depth.

Using the deep immunoSEQ assay, TCR CDR3 regions were amplified from genomic DNA by multiplex PCR. For each cell subset, the extracted genomic DNA was distributed evenly across all wells of several immunoSEQ 96-well plates, and each plate served as one replicate. For sorted subsets, each replicate PCR was loaded with 200 ng genomic DNA, equivalent to 25,000 to 35,000 T cell genomes. The purified libraries were quantified using a Qubit 3.0 fluorometer, sized with a Bioanalyzer 2100, and then quantified again using the KAPA Library Quantification kit. A separate single-read 150-cycle Illumina NextSeq 550 flow cell was used to sequence each immunoSEQ 96-well plate. The study's processing was this. Because the immunoSEQ output included only junctional sequences and no quality scores, the filtering could not be the same as the filtering used for full-length reads. To assign V/J genes and CDR3, sequences were annotated against IMGT germline references using PyIR, a Python wrapper for IgBLAST v1.9. Any read was removed if the V/J assignment was weak (E-value above 1e-6), the CDR3 was missing, or the read contained stop codons, out-of-frame junctions, or ambiguous translated residues. V3J clonotypes were defined as sequences sharing an identical inferred V gene, J gene, and CDR3 amino acid sequence. Percentage overlap between repertoires was calculated by dividing the number of shared unique clonotypes by the size of the smaller repertoire. Richness of each repertoire was evaluated using RTK rarefaction, the Chao1 estimator, and Recon v2.1 estimates of unobserved clonotypes. OLGA was used to compute generation probabilities for all TCRbeta clonotypes that the gDNA method yielded from a handful of donors. Held by TCRdb, this immuneACCESS table contains in-frame sequences only and omits some clones. Under half of the omission traces to an unresolved V gene where checked; the cause of the rest is unknown. The V and J calls and clone size come from that table; D and trimming were worked out from the DNA. Here the sample has roughly 76,000 clones; under 65% occur a single time. Over 50% of the sample rests with the top ten.

The CDR1 and CDR2 encoded by the germline V gene are MDHEN and SYDVKM. The CDR3 has 12 amino acids, counting the end cysteine and phenylalanine. Only the CDR3 part of the read is kept: 36 bases, read in frame from the first base. V drops 2 bases and J drops 7 bases, leaving 9 bases in between. Sequencing was performed on memory CD8+ T cells sorted from blood. Reading the label with the study, this specimen's cell subset or site is: CD45RO+ cells pooled with CCR7-negative TemRA cells. The clonotype comes from a man aged 25 to 40 in good health. The chain joins TRBV28 to TRBJ2-7; no confident D gene assignment can be made. Here the CDR3 is given as CASSLLNGEQYF. The nucleotide sequence reads TGTGCCAGCAGTTTACTTAACGGGGAGCAGTACTTC.